The clone carrying this T cell receptor (beta chain) was seen ten or more times. This sample was included in a study of blood T cells in healthy people across ages. Primers used in a second PCR of about 7 to 12 cycles were a sample-barcoded 5' primer and a J-beta primer mix. CDR3-containing paired-end reads numbering at least 2.5 million came from each sample. MiXCR, run by TCRdb on the 5' RACE reads, gives a single entry per CDR3 protein. Here the sample spans roughly 900,000 distinct CDR3 sequences, around 30% being singletons. The CDR3 length is 15 residues. CDR1 is SGHTA, CDR2 FQGNSA, per germline. Trimming removed 2 bases from V and 4 bases from J; junction bases left unmatched: 3.

The sample was blood. The rearrangement joins TRBV7-2 to TRBJ2-3; 10 nucleotides agree with TRBD2. This clonotype was sampled from a woman over 75 in good health. The CDR3 is CASSLKAGGADTQYF. CDR3 coding DNA: TGTGCCAGCAGCTTAAAAGCGGGGGGGGCAGATACGCAGTATTTT.